The T cell receptor beta chain under discussion was sequenced for a study of Ad26.COV2.S vaccination and SARS-CoV-2 variants. Looking at the study overall: The donor belonged to the COV1001 Ad26.COV2.S trial arm. Ad26.COV2.S given intramuscularly, once or twice 56 days apart. Study-wide results and caveats: In TCR breadth and depth analyses, total T cell responses may have been underestimated.

TCRdb's copy holds only in-frame clones and misses some; the assay was immunoSEQ multiplex PCR. The sample yields about 680,000 clones, approximately 88% seen once. This CDR3 spans 16 amino acids. Germline V gives CDR1 SGHRS, CDR2 YFSETQ. The germline V and J ends were trimmed by 1 base and 2 bases, with 15 bases remaining between them. Concerning this clone: The antigen is undetermined.

Treatment: about 20 received Ad26.COV2.S at low or high dose, single or two shots; roughly 5 received placebo; per-sample allocation not given. Sampling was done on day 63 after the first vaccine or placebo injection. Participants' vaccine, an Ad26 vector, delivered Wuhan-strain SARS-CoV-2 spike. The chain employs TRBV5-1 and TRBJ2-5; D is unclear. The receptor was derived from a person aged 18-65 years who received the Ad26.COV2.S COVID-19 vaccine or a placebo. Sequencing used peripheral blood, obtained in a trial of Ad26.COV2.S vaccine versus placebo. The CDR3 nucleotides read TGCGCCAGCAGCTTGTTGTCGCAGGATACACAAGAGACCCAGTACTTC. Its protein is CASSLLSQDTQETQYF. The whole variable domain, remainder taken from reference TRBV5-1 and TRBJ2-5, is KAGVTQTPRYLIKTRGQQVTLSCSPISGHRSVSWYQQTPGQGLQFLFEYFSETQRNKGNFPGRFSGRQFSNSRSEMNVSTLELGDSALYLCASSLLSQDTQETQYFGPGTRLLVL.